This T cell receptor (beta chain) was observed in a study of blood T cell repertoires in COVID-19. Only in-frame clones appear in the TCRdb table, and some are missing; sequencing was by immunoSEQ multiplex PCR. The repertoire holds around 250,000 clones, with about nine tenths as singletons. This CDR3 is built from 13 residues. The germline gives CDR1 MDHEN, CDR2 SYDVKM. V lost 3 bases and J lost 10, with 15 bases in between. The origin of this receptor is a woman aged 55-70 years who had recovered from COVID-19. The gene calls are TRBV28 and TRBJ1-2; a possible D gene is TRBD1 (5 bases). What was sequenced was peripheral blood. The chain's CDR3 is CASSFGGLGVYTF. The CDR3 region has the DNA TGTGCCAGCAGTTTCGGGGGGTTAGGGGTCTACACCTTC.